This passage covers 4 T cell receptor beta chains from one sample sequenced in a study of blood T cell repertoires in COVID-19. Using immunoSEQ multiplex PCR, the repertoire was profiled, and TCRdb retains in-frame clones only, with some absent. In the table there are about 240,000 clones, around 90% of which are singletons. Sequencing was carried out using peripheral blood. These receptors were collected from a man aged 30-40 years with COVID-19, enrolled during active disease.

This chain joins TRBV4-1 and TRBJ1-3; D is possibly TRBD1 (6 bases). The V gene's germline CDR1 is MGHRA and CDR2 YSYEKL. Trimming shortened V by 3 bases and J by 3 bases, and 21 bases separated the two germline ends. The CDR3 is 18 amino acids. The CDR3 DNA reads as TGCGCCAGCAGCCAGGCCAGGGGCCCAGGTGGGGTTGGAAACACCATATATTTT. This sequence encodes CASSQARGPGGVGNTIYF.

The chain is built from TRBV6-1 and TRBJ1-1; 8 bases align to TRBD1. Germline CDR1 reads MNHNS; CDR2 reads SASEGT. This CDR3 comprises 16 residues. Trimming removed 2 bases from V and 0 bases from J; junction bases left unmatched: 5. CDR3 sequence: CASSEWNRGMNTEAFF. The CDR3 nucleotides are TGTGCCAGCAGTGAATGGAACAGGGGGATGAACACTGAAGCTTTCTTT.

The rearrangement links TRBV5-1 to TRBJ1-3, with 8 nucleotides matching TRBD1. This CDR3 has 16 amino acids. Germline values: CDR1 SGHRS, CDR2 YFSETQ. Trimming at V came to 0 bases and at J to 1 base, leaving 3 bases not matched to a gene. This CDR3 is CASSLGTGQSGNTIYF. The CDR3 nucleotides read TGCGCCAGCAGCTTGGGGACAGGGCAATCTGGAAACACCATATATTTT.

V and J are TRBV6-8 and TRBJ1-3; D unresolved. Trimming left V 2 bases short and J 4 bases short, with 12 bases between. The CDR3 loop spans 15 amino acids. Germline CDR1 and CDR2: MNHGY and SAAAGT. The chain's CDR3 is CASSYLSKYGNTIYF. DNA of the CDR3: TGTGCCAGCAGTTACCTGAGCAAGTACGGAAACACCATATATTTT.